This TCR beta chain stems from a study of monozygotic twins with inflammatory bowel disease. This CDR3 contains 16 residues. In germline, CDR1 is MDHEN, CDR2 SYDVKM. Two nested PCRs, run for approximately 16 and 9 cycles, were applied to TCRalpha and TCRbeta cDNA. One entry per CDR3 protein, without DNA, is what TCRdb gives after re-calling the 5' RACE reads. Recorded for this sample: approximately 380,000 distinct CDR3 sequences. An approximately 2.7 ml blood sample was drawn per donor. Sequencing input: blood. The chain recombines TRBV28 with TRBJ2-1; without DNA, the TCRdb call of TRBD1 cannot be checked. This TCR was recovered from a human donor with ulcerative colitis or Crohn's disease, or a healthy co-twin of an affected twin (not recorded which). This CDR3 reads CASSPIRGLDYNEQFF.